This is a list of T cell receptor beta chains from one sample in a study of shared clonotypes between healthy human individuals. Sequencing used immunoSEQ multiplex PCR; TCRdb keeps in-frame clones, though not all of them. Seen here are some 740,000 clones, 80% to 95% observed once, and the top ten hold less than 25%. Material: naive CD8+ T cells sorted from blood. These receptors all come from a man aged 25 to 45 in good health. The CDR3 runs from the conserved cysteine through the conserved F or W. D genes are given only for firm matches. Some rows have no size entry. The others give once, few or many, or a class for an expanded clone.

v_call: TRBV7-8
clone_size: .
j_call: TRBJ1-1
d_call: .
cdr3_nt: TGTGCCAGCAGCTTGAATCTAAGGAACACTGAAGCTTTCTTT
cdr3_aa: CASSLNLRNTEAFF

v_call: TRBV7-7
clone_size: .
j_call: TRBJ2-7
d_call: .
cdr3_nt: TGTGCCAGCAGCTTAGACAGGGCCTACGAGCAGTACTTC
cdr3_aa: CASSLDRAYEQYF

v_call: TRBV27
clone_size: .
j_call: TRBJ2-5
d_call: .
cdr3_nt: TGTGCCAGCAGTTCGGGGTCCAGCGGTCCCCAAGAGACCCAGTACTTC
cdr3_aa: CASSSGSSGPQETQYF

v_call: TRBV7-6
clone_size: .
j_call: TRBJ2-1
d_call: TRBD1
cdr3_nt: TGTGCCAGCAGCTTAGGTGGGACAGGGGCTGACAATGAGCAGTTCTTC
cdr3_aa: CASSLGGTGADNEQFF

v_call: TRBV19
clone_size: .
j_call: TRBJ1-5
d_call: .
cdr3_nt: TGTGCCAGTATCCCCCGGGGCGGTAAAAGCAATCAGCCCCAGCATTTT
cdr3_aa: CASIPRGGKSNQPQHF

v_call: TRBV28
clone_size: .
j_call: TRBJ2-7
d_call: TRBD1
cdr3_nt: TGTGCCAGCAGTTTCTCGGACAGGGCCGACGAGCAGTACTTC
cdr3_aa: CASSFSDRADEQYF

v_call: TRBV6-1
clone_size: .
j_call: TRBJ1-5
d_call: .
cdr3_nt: TGTGCCAGCAGTGGAGCCCCCCGGGGAGGGAGCAATCAGCCCCAGCATTTT
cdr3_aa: CASSGAPRGGSNQPQHF

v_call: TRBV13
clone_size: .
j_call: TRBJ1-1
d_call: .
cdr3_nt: TGTGCCAGCAGCGTAGCGGAAGTATCTCCTGAAGCTTTCTTT
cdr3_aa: CASSVAEVSPEAFF

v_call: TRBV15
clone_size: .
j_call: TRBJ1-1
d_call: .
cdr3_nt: TGTGCCACCAGGGAGGCTGGACAGAAAAACACTGAAGCTTTCTTT
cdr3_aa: CATREAGQKNTEAFF

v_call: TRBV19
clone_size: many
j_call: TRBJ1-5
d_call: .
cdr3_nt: TGTGCCACCGACGGGGGGGGGAATCAGCCCCAGCATTTT
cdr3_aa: CATDGGGNQPQHF

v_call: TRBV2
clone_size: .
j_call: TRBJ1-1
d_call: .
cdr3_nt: TGTGCCAGCAGTGAAGATCGGGGATATGAAGCTTTCTTT
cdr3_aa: CASSEDRGYEAFF

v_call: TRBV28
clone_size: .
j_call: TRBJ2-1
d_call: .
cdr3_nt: TGTGCCAGCAGCGCCGGGACACTCACCGGCAATGAGCAGTTCTTC
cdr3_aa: CASSAGTLTGNEQFF

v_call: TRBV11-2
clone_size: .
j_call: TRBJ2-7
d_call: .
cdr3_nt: TGTGCCAGCAGCGCCAGGGGGGAGTACGAGCAGTACTTC
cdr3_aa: CASSARGEYEQYF

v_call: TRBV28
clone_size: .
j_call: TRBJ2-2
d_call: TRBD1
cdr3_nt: TGTGCCAGCAGTTTATCCCGGGACAGGGGAAACACCGGGGAGCTGTTTTTT
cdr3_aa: CASSLSRDRGNTGELFF

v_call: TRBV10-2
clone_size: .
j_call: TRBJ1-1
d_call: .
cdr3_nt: TGCGCCAGCAGCCCAGGGGAAATGAGTGAAGCTTTCTTT
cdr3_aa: CASSPGEMSEAFF

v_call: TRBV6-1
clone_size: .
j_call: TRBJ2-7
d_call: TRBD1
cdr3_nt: TGTGCCAGCAGTGAAAGAGGGGGCTCCCACGAGCAGTACTTC
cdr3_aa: CASSERGGSHEQYF

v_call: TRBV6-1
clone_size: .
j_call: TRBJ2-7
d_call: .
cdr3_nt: TGTGCCAGCAGCACACCCTCCTACGAGCAGTACTTC
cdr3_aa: CASSTPSYEQYF

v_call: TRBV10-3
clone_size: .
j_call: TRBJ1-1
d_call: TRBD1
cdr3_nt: TGTGCCATCAGTGAGTCAATTTCAGGGGGCGGAGGGGACACTGAAGCTTTCTTT
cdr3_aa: CAISESISGGGGDTEAFF

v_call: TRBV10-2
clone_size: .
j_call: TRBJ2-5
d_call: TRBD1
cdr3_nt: TGCGCCAGCAGTGATCCTAATGACAGGGTAGAAGACCTAGAAGAGACCCAGTACTTC
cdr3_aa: CASSDPNDRVEDLEETQYF

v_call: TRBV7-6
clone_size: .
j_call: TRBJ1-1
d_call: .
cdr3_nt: TGTGCCAGCAGCTTAGAACCCACTGGGGCTGAAGCTTTCTTT
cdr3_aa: CASSLEPTGAEAFF

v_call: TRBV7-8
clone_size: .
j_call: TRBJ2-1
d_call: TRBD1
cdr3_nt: TGTGCCAGCAGCTCCGGACAGGGGGCAGTCGGGAATGAGCAGTTCTTC
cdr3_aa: CASSSGQGAVGNEQFF

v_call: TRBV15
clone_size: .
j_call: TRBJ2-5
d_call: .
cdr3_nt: TGTGCCACCAGCGGCGCCGGGACTTTTCAAGAGACCCAGTACTTC
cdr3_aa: CATSGAGTFQETQYF

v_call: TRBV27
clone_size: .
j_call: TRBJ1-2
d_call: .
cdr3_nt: TGTGCCAGCAGTTTGCGCCCGACCCCGATCTATGGCTACACCTTC
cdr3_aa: CASSLRPTPIYGYTF